A selection of T cell receptor beta chains follows, all from one sample in a study of blood T cell repertoires in COVID-19. Clones were read by immunoSEQ multiplex PCR, and TCRdb kept only the in-frame ones, dropping some. This sample has more than 300,000 clones, with approximately 90% found just once. The sequenced material came from PBMCs or T cells enriched from blood (not recorded which). These receptors came from a woman under 30 who had recovered from COVID-19. The CDR3 runs from the conserved cysteine through the conserved F or W. D genes are given only for firm matches. Clone size is stated in some rows and not others, as once, few, many or a class when expanded.

>once|TRBJ1-5|TRBD1|TRBV4-1
TGCGCCAGCAGCCAAGATGGACAGGGGGCCAAGCCCCAGCATTTT
CASSQDGQGAKPQHF
>few|TRBJ1-6|-|TRBV28
TGTGCCAGCAGTTTATTTAGGGGCTCCAACCTCCACTTT
CASSLFRGSNLHF
>-|TRBJ1-5|-|TRBV19
TGTGCCAGTAGTACCTTGGAAGCGGGCAATCAGCCCCAGCATTTT
CASSTLEAGNQPQHF
>-|TRBJ1-1|-|TRBV9
TGTGCCAGCAGCGTAGGGACAGTAACCACTGAAGCTTTCTTT
CASSVGTVTTEAFF
>once|TRBJ1-2|TRBD1|TRBV10-3
TGTGCCACCCAGGGGGCGGACGGCTACACCTTC
CATQGADGYTF
>few|TRBJ2-5|TRBD1|TRBV9
TGTGCCAGCAGCCTAACGACAGGGCGAGAGACCCAGTACTTC
CASSLTTGRETQYF
>once|TRBJ2-1|-|TRBV7-2
TGTGCCAGCAGCATACCCCGGGTCCACAATGAGCAGTTCTTC
CASSIPRVHNEQFF
>few|TRBJ1-6|-|TRBV6-5
TGTGCCAGCAGTTCTACCGGGGGGCCCTATAATTCACCCCTCCACTTT
CASSSTGGPYNSPLHF
>-|TRBJ2-7|-|TRBV19
TGTGCCAGTAGCACCGGGGTCGAGCAGTACTTC
CASSTGVEQYF
>once|TRBJ2-4|TRBD2|TRBV19
TGTGCCAGTAGTTCTCTAGGGTTGGGGAGCGGGATGGCCAAAAACATTCAGTACTTC
CASSSLGLGSGMAKNIQYF
>-|TRBJ2-3|-|TRBV6-5
TGTGCCAGCAGTTACACCTCAGGGGGCACAGATACGCAGTATTTT
CASSYTSGGTDTQYF
>-|TRBJ1-2|TRBD1|TRBV11-2
TGTGCCAGCAGCTTAAGCGGACAGGCTCTACAGGGCTACACCTTC
CASSLSGQALQGYTF
>-|TRBJ1-2|-|TRBV27
TGTGCCTCTTCCCTGGGGGCTCCCCCCTACACCTTC
CASSLGAPPYTF
>-|TRBJ1-2|-|TRBV5-1
TGCGCCAGCAGCTTGGCACAGGGAGATGGCTACACCTTC
CASSLAQGDGYTF
>-|TRBJ1-3|-|TRBV7-3
TGTGCCAGCAGTCCCGGCTCTGGAAACACCATATATTTT
CASSPGSGNTIYF
>-|TRBJ1-2|-|TRBV4-3
TGCGCCAGCAGCCCCTTCGTCCCGGGTGGCTACACCTTC
CASSPFVPGGYTF
>-|TRBJ2-7|-|TRBV7-6
TGTGCCAGCAGCTTAGGAGGTACCTACGAGCAGTACTTC
CASSLGGTYEQYF
>-|TRBJ2-3|-|TRBV12-3/TRBV12-4
TGTGCCAGCAGTCCTCAAAGGGTCGCAGGGCATTTT
CASSPQRVAGHF
>-|TRBJ1-6|-|TRBV3-1/TRBV3-2
TGTGCCAGCAGCCATCCCACGGGGGGTATCTCTTCACCCCTCCACTTT
CASSHPTGGISSPLHF
>-|TRBJ2-7|-|TRBV7-2
TGTGCCAGCAGCGGGACTACAGGGAAGGGTTACGAGCAGTACTTC
CASSGTTGKGYEQYF
>-|TRBJ2-5|TRBD2|TRBV6-1
TGTGCCAGCAGTGAAAGGCGGACTAGACAAGAGACCCAGTACTTC
CASSERRTRQETQYF
>-|TRBJ1-2|-|TRBV24-1
TGTGCCACCAGTGATTTTTCCCTCAACTATGGCTACACCTTC
CATSDFSLNYGYTF
>few|TRBJ2-1|-|TRBV12-5
TGTGCTAGTGGTTTAGGCGGGGATGTGAATGAGCAGTTCTTC
CASGLGGDVNEQFF